The clone carrying this TCR beta chain was picked up one time. This sample was included in a study of blood T cell repertoires in COVID-19. Study background: Samples of COVID-19 (acute and convalescent) were obtained from the United States, Italy and Spain. PBMCs, B-cell-depleted T cells, or T cells provided the cDNA or gDNA that made up the material.

Per the original methods: By means of reference gene primer amplification, nucleated cell counts were estimated. Profiled with immunoSEQ multiplex PCR; TCRdb holds only in-frame clones, not every one. V and J calls plus clone size are reproduced from that table; the DNA served to infer D and trimming. The sample gives about 55,000 clones, 85% to 90% of which show up once; around 13% is in the top ten. The sequence was collected from a man between 65 and 85 years old with acute or convalescent COVID-19. Sequencing input: peripheral blood.

The CDR3 sequence is CASSYGHEQFF. In DNA, the CDR3 is TGTGCCAGCAGTTACGGCCATGAGCAGTTCTTC. The chain is built from TRBV6-5 and TRBJ2-1; no clear D gene. Trimming pared 2 bases from V and 8 bases from J, leaving 4 bases between. Germline lookup yields CDR1 MNHEY and CDR2 SVGAGI. The CDR3 is made up of 11 amino acids.